These 4 T cell receptor beta chains were all obtained from the same sample, sequenced in a study of cytomegalovirus exposure and HLA in healthy donors. In the PCR, 60 Vbeta and 13 Jbeta primers were used. TCRdb's table, derived via immunoSEQ multiplex PCR, lists solely in-frame clones and lacks some. The sample lists some 150,000 clones, 82% seen once, with 6.5% to 7.5% in the top ten. Material for sequencing was PBMCs. These receptor sequences come from a woman in her 50s in good health and CMV-seropositive.

The chain couples TRBV29-1 to TRBJ1-2; 8 bases are shared with TRBD1. V lost 5 bases and J lost 2; bases outside the gene matches: 4. CDR3 length: 13 amino acids. Looked up from germline, CDR1 is SQVTM and CDR2 is ANQGSEA. This CDR3 is CSVRTGQNYGYTF. The CDR3 DNA follows: TGCAGCGTTCGGACAGGGCAGAACTATGGCTACACCTTC.

The chain has TRBV7-6 and TRBJ1-2, with no clear D. CDR3 length: 13 residues. Germline values: CDR1 SGHVS, CDR2 FNYEAQ. Trimming removed 4 bases from V and 0 bases from J, with 6 bases in between. The CDR3 bases are TGTGCCAGCAGCTCCGGTTCTAACTATGGCTACACCTTC. Protein sequence: CASSSGSNYGYTF.

The rearrangement joins TRBV5-4 to TRBJ2-3; 7 positions match TRBD1. Trimming took 2 bases from V and 0 from J; bases not matched to a gene: 3. Germline CDR1 and CDR2: SGHNT and YYREEE (reference sequence). The length of the CDR3 is 15 residues. Written as DNA, the CDR3 is TGTGCCAGCAGCTTCCCAGGGGGAAGCACAGATACGCAGTATTTT. Its translation: CASSFPGGSTDTQYF.

V gene TRBV7-2 combines with J gene TRBJ2-5; no definite D call. TRBJ2-7 matches the DNA end more closely, so the J call is doubtful. The CDR3 consists of 14 residues. Germline CDR1 reads SGHTA; CDR2 reads FQGNSA. The CDR3 reads CASSDPGQTYEQYF. DNA of the CDR3: TGTGCCAGCAGCGACCCAGGCCAGACCTACGAGCAGTACTTC.